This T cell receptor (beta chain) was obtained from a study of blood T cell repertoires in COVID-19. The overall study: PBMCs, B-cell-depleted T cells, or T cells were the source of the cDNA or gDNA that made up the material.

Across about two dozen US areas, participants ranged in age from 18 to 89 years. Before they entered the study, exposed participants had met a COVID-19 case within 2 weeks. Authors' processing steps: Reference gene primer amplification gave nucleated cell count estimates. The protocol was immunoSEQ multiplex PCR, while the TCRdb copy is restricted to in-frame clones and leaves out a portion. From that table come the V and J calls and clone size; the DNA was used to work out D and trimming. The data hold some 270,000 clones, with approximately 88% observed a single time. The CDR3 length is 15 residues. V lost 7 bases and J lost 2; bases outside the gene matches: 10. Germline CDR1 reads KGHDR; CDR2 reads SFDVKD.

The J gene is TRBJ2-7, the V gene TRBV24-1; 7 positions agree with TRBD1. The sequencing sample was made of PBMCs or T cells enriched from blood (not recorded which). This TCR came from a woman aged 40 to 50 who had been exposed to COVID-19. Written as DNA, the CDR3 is TGTGCCACCAGCAACTCGGACAGGCATCCCTACGAGCAGTACTTC. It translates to CATSNSDRHPYEQYF.